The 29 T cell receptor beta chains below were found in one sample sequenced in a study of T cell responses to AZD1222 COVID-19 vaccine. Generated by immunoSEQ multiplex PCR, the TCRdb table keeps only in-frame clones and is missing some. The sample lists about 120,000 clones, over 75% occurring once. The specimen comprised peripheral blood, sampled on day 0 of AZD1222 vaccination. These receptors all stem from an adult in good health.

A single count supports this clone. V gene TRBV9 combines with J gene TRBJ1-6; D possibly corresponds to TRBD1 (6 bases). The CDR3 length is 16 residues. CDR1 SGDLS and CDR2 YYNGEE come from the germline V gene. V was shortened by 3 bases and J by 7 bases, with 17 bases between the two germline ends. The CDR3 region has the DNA TGTGCCAGCAGCGCGACAGCCAAGCAGGGGAATTCACCCCTCCACTTT. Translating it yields CASSATAKQGNSPLHF.

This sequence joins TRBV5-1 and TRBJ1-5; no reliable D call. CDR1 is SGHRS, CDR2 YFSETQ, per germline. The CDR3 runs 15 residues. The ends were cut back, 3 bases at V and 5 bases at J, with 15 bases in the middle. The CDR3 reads CASSWGVGPDQPQHF. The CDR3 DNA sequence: TGCGCCAGCAGCTGGGGAGTGGGCCCCGATCAGCCCCAGCATTTT.

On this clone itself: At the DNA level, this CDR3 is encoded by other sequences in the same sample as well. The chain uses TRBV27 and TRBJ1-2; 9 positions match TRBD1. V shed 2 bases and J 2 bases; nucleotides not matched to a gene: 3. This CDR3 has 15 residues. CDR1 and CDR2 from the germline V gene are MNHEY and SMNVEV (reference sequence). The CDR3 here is CASSLTGQGNYGYTF. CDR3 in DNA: TGTGCCAGCAGTTTAACGGGACAGGGAAACTATGGCTACACCTTC.

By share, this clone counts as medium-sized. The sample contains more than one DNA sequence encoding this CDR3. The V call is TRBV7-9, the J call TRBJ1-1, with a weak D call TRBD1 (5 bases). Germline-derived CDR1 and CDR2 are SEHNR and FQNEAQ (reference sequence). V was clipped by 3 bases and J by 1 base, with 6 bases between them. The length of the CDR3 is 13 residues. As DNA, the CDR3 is TGTGCCAGCAGCTTCGGGGGGAACACTGAAGCTTTCTTT. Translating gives CASSFGGNTEAFF.

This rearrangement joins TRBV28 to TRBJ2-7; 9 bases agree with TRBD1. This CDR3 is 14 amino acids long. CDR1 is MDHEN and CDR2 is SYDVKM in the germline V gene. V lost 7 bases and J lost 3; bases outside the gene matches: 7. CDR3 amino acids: CASIAGTGRYEQYF. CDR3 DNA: TGTGCCAGCATAGCCGGGACAGGGCGCTACGAGCAGTACTTC.

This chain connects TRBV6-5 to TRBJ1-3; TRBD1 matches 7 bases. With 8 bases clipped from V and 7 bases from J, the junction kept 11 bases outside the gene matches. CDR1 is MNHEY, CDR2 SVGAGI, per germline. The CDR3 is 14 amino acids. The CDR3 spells CASRGGSEGNTIYF. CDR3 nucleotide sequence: TGTGCCAGCCGAGGGGGCTCTGAAGGGAACACCATATATTTT.

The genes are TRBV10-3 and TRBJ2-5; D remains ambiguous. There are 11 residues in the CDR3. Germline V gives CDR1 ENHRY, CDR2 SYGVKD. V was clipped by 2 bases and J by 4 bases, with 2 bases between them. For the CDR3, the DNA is TGTGCCATCAGTGAGCTAGAGACCCAGTACTTC. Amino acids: CAISELETQYF.

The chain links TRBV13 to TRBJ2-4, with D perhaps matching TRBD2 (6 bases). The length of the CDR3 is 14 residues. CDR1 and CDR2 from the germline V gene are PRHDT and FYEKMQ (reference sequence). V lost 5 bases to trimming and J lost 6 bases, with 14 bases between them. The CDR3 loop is CASSLLGGLNIQYF. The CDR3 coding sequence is TGTGCCAGCAGCCTCCTGGGAGGTCTAAACATTCAGTACTTC.

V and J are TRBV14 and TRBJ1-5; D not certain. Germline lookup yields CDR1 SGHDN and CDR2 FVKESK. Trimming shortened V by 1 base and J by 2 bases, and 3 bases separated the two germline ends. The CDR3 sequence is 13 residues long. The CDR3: CASSQGGNQPQHF. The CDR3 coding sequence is TGTGCCAGCAGCCAAGGGGGCAATCAGCCCCAGCATTTT.

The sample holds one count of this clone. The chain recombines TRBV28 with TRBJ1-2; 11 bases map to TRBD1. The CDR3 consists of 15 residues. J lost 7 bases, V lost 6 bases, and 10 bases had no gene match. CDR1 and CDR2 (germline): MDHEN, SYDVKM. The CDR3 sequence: CASRPGTGGPGGYTF. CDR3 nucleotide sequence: TGTGCCAGCAGGCCGGGGACAGGGGGGCCGGGTGGCTACACCTTC.

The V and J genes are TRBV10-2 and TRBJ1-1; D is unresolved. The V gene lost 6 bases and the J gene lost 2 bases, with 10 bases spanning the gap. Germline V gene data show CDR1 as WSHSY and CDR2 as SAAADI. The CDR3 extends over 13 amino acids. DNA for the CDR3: TGCGCCAGCAGACAAAATGTAAACACTGAAGCTTTCTTT. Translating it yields CASRQNVNTEAFF.

CDR3 sequence (DNA): TGTGCCAGCAGTGAAGTTCTTCCGAGCATGAACACTGAAGCTTTCTTT. Translating gives CASSEVLPSMNTEAFF. The chain carries TRBV2 and TRBJ1-1, with D unresolved. The CDR3 runs to 16 residues. The V gene lost 1 base and the J gene lost 0 bases, with 12 bases spanning the gap. Germline V lookup: CDR1 SNHLY, CDR2 FYNNEI. Combining the CDR3 with reference TRBV2 and TRBJ1-1 gives the whole variable domain EPEVTQTPSHQVTQMGQEVILRCVPISNHLYFYWYRQILGQKVEFLVSFYNNEISEKSEIFDDQFSVERPDGSNFTLKIRSTKLEDSAMYFCASSEVLPSMNTEAFFGQGTRLTVV.

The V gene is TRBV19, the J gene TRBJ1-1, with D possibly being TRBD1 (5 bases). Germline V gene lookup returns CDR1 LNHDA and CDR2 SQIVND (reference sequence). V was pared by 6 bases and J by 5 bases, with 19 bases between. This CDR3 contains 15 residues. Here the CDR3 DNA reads TGTGCCAGTAGATCTGGGGGTCAGGCGGGGACTGAAGCTTTCTTT. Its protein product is CASRSGGQAGTEAFF.

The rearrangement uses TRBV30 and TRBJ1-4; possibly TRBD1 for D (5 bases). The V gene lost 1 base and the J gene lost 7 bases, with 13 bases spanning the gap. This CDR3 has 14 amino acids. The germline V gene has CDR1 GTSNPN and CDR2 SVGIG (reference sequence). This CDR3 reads CAWSEGAPGEKLFF. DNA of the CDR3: TGTGCCTGGAGTGAAGGGGCCCCCGGTGAAAAACTGTTTTTT.

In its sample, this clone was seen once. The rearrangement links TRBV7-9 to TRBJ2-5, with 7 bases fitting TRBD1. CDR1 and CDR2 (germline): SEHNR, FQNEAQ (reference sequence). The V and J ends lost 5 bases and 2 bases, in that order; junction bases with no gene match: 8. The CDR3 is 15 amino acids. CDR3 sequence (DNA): TGTGCCAGCAGCCGGACAGGCATACTACAAGAGACCCAGTACTTC. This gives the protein CASSRTGILQETQYF.

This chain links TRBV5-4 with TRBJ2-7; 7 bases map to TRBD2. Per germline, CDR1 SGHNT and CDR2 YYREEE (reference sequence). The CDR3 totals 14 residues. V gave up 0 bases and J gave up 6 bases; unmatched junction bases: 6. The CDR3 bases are TGTGCCAGCAGCTTGGGAGGGGAGGGTAGCGAGCAGTACTTC. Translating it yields CASSLGGEGSEQYF.

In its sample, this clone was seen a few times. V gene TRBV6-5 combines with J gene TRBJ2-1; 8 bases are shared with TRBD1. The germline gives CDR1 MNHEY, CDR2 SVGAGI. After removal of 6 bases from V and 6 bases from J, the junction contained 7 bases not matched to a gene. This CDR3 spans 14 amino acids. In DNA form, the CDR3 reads TGTGCCAGCAGGTTGTCCAGGGGGCTCAATGAGCAGTTCTTC. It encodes CASRLSRGLNEQFF.

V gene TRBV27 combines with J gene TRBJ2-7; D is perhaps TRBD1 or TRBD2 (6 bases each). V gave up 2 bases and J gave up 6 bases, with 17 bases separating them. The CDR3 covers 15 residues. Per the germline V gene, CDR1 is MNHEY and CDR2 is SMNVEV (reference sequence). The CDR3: CASSLVRGGLGEQYF. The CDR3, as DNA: TGTGCCAGCAGTTTAGTGAGAGGGGGACTCGGCGAGCAGTACTTC.

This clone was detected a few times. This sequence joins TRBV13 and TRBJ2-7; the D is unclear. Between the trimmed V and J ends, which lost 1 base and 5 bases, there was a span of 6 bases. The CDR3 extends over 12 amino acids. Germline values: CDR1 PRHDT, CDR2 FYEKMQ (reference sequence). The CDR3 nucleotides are TGTGCCAGCAGCTTAGTCTGGGACGAGCAGTACTTC. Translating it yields CASSLVWDEQYF.

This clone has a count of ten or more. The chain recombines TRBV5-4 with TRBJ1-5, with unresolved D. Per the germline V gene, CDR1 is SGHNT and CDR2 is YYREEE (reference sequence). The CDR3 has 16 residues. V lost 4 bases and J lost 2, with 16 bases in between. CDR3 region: CASSPGPGFGNQPQHF. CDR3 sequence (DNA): TGTGCCAGCAGCCCCGGGCCGGGGTTTGGCAATCAGCCCCAGCATTTT.

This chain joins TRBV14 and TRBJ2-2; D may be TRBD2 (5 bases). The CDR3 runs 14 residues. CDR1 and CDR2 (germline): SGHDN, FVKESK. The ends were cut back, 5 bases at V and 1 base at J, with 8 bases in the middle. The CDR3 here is CASSVSGNTGELFF. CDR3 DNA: TGTGCCAGCAGCGTGAGCGGGAACACCGGGGAGCTGTTTTTT.

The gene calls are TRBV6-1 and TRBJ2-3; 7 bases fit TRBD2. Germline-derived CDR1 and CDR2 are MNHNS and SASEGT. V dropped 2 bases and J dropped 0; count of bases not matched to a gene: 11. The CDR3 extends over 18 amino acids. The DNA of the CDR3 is TGTGCCAGCAGTGAAACGTCGTCTAGCGGACCGAGCACAGATACGCAGTATTTT. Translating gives CASSETSSSGPSTDTQYF.

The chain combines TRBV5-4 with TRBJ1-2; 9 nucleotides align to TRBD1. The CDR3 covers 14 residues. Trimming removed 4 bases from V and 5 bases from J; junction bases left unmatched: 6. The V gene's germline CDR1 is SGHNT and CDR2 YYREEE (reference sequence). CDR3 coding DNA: TGTGCCAGCAGCGTCCCGGGACAGGGTTATGGCTACACCTTC. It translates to CASSVPGQGYGYTF.

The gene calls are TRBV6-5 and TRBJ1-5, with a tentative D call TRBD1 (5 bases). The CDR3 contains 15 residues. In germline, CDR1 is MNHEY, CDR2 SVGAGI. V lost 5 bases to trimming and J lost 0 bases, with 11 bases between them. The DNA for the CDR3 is TGTGCCAGCAGTCCCACAGGATATAGCAATCAGCCCCAGCATTTT. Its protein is CASSPTGYSNQPQHF.

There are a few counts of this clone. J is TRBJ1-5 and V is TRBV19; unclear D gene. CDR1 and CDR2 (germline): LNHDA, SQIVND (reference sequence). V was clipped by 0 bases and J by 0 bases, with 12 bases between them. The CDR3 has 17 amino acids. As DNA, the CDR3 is TGTGCCAGTAGTATAGATCGACTGCTTTATAGCAATCAGCCCCAGCATTTT. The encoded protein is CASSIDRLLYSNQPQHF. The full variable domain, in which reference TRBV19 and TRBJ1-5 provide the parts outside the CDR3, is DGGITQSPKYLFRKEGQNVTLSCEQNLNHDAMYWYRQDPGQGLRLIYYSQIVNDFQKGDIAEGYSVSREKKESFPLTVTSAQKNPTAFYLCASSIDRLLYSNQPQHFGDGTRLSIL.

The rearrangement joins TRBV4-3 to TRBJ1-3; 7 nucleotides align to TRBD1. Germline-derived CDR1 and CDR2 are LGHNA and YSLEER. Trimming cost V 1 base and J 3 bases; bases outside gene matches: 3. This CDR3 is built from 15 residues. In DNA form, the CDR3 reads TGCGCCAGCAGCCAAGGGGCAGGGGGTGGAAACACCATATATTTT. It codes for CASSQGAGGGNTIYF.

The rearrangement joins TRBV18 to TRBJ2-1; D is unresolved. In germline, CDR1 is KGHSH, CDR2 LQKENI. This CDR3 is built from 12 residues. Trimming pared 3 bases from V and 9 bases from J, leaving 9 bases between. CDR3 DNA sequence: TGTGCCAGCTCACCCCTCCATCCTGAGCAGTTCTTC. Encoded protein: CASSPLHPEQFF.

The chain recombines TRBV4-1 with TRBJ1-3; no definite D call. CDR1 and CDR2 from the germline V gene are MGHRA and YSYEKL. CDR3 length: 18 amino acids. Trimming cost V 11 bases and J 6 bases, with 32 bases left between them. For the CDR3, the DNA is TGCGCCCACATTTCCCCGGTCAGTGGACGGGGTGAGGAAAACACCATATATTTT. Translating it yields CAHISPVSGRGEENTIYF.

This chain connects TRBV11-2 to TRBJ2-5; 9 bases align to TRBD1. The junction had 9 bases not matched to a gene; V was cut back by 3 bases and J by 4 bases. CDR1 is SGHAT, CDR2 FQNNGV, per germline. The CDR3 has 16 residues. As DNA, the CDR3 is TGTGCCAGCAGCTTTTTGTTGGGACAGGGTACAGAGACCCAGTACTTC. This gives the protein CASSFLLGQGTETQYF.